The 30 T cell receptor beta chains listed next were all sequenced from one sample in a study of T cell responses to AZD1222 COVID-19 vaccine. Clones were sequenced by immunoSEQ multiplex PCR, and TCRdb holds only the in-frame ones, with some missing. The sample carries 150,000 to 200,000 clones, more than 90% recorded once. Sequences were derived from peripheral blood, sampled on day 0 of AZD1222 vaccination. The origin of the receptors is an adult in good health.

The rearrangement links TRBV2 to TRBJ2-2; TRBD1 matches at 9 bases. The trim removed 6 bases at V and 6 bases at J, leaving 8 bases unmatched. This CDR3 comprises 15 residues. Germline values: CDR1 SNHLY, CDR2 FYNNEI. CDR3 sequence (DNA): TGTGCCAGCAGCACCGGGACAGGGTTCGCCGGGGAGCTGTTTTTT. Residues: CASSTGTGFAGELFF. The variable domain in full, with the rest retrieved from reference TRBV2 and TRBJ2-2, is EPEVTQTPSHQVTQMGQEVILRCVPISNHLYFYWYRQILGQKVEFLVSFYNNEISEKSEIFDDQFSVERPDGSNFTLKIRSTKLEDSAMYFCASSTGTGFAGELFFGEGSRLTVL.

This clone has only one observation. This chain uses TRBV14 with TRBJ2-1, with no clear D. Trimming stripped 4 bases from V and 4 bases from J, with 14 bases between. The CDR3 spans 15 residues. Per germline, CDR1 SGHDN and CDR2 FVKESK. CDR3 bases: TGTGCCAGCAGCCCCCAGAACAGATTATACAATGAGCAGTTCTTC. Its protein product is CASSPQNRLYNEQFF.

The chain recombines TRBV10-2 with TRBJ2-7; D not certain. Deletions cut 6 bases from V and 4 bases from J, with 10 bases between. The CDR3 runs 12 residues. Germline V CDR1 and CDR2: WSHSY, SAAADI. The CDR3 spells CASRVKDYEQYF. The DNA for the CDR3 is TGCGCCAGCAGGGTCAAAGATTACGAGCAGTACTTC.

The chain is built from TRBV11-3 and TRBJ2-7; 7 positions agree with TRBD1. The CDR3 totals 14 residues. Germline trimming cut 1 base from V and 3 bases from J; bases unmatched to any gene: 3. Germline V gene lookup returns CDR1 SGHNT and CDR2 YENEEA. The CDR3 DNA follows: TGTGCCAGCAGCTTAGGGGGACAGAACTACGAGCAGTACTTC. This codes for CASSLGGQNYEQYF.

CDR3 nucleotide sequence: TGTGCCATCAGGGGGGACGGCGTACTCTCTGGAAACACCATATATTTT. Amino acids: CAIRGDGVLSGNTIYF. V gene TRBV10-3 combines with J gene TRBJ1-3, with D tentatively TRBD1 (5 bases). V dropped 6 bases and J dropped 0 bases, with 15 bases sitting between them. This CDR3 comprises 16 residues. Looked up from germline, CDR1 is ENHRY and CDR2 is SYGVKD.

In this sample, this clone turned up once. The chain combines TRBV4-2 with TRBJ2-3, with 7 bases lining up with TRBD2. The ends lost 4 bases at V and 0 bases at J; junction bases unmatched: 10. The CDR3 spans 17 residues. Looked up from germline, CDR1 is LGHNA and CDR2 is YNFKEQ. CDR3 loop: CASSPSRGSGSTDTQYF. The CDR3 DNA is TGTGCCAGCAGCCCGTCCCGGGGTAGCGGGAGCACAGATACGCAGTATTTT.

The V call is TRBV10-3, the J call TRBJ1-1; 8 bases agree with TRBD1. V shed 4 bases, J shed 4 bases, and the junction held 5 bases outside the gene matches. CDR1 is ENHRY, CDR2 SYGVKD, per germline. The CDR3 loop spans 14 amino acids. The CDR3 nucleotides read TGTGCCATCAGTGTTGCAGGGGGCGGCACTGAAGCTTTCTTT. Translated, it gives CAISVAGGGTEAFF.

The chain combines TRBV6-5 with TRBJ2-7, with 10 bases matching TRBD1. V was pared by 6 bases and J by 4 bases, with 3 bases of the junction left unmatched. Germline V gene sequence: CDR1 MNHEY, CDR2 SVGAGI. CDR3 length equals 13 residues. CDR3 sequence reads: CASRTGGFYEQYF. The CDR3 DNA reads as TGTGCCAGCAGGACAGGGGGCTTTTACGAGCAGTACTTC.

The chain is built from TRBV27 and TRBJ1-6; 7 bases match TRBD1. Germline CDR1 and CDR2: MNHEY and SMNVEV (reference sequence). V trimming: 2 bases; J trimming: 5 bases; junction bases outside the gene matches: 6. CDR3 length: 16 residues. CDR3 sequence reads: CASSLDRELDNSPLHF. In nucleotides, the CDR3 is TGTGCCAGCAGTTTAGACAGGGAACTCGATAATTCACCCCTCCACTTT.

The chain joins TRBV4-2 to TRBJ2-7; D remains unclear. The germline V gene encodes CDR1 LGHNA and CDR2 YNFKEQ. The CDR3 covers 15 residues. V was cut by 3 bases and J by 2 bases, with 14 bases left in between. The CDR3 reads CASSQGGGPTYEQYF. CDR3 bases: TGTGCCAGCAGCCAGGGCGGCGGTCCGACCTACGAGCAGTACTTC.

The rearrangement joins TRBV9 to TRBJ2-5; the match to TRBD2 covers 12 bases. The CDR3 loop spans 17 amino acids. The V gene end was trimmed by 2 bases and the J gene end by 3 bases; junction bases not matched to a gene: 8. The germline V gene encodes CDR1 SGDLS and CDR2 YYNGEE. In DNA form, the CDR3 reads TGTGCCAGCAGCGTTGATGCGGGACTAGCGGGTGAAGAGACCCAGTACTTC. As protein: CASSVDAGLAGEETQYF. The full variable domain, rest sourced from reference TRBV9 and TRBJ2-5, is DSGVTQTPKHLITATGQRVTLRCSPRSGDLSVYWYQQSLDQGLQFLIQYYNGEERAKGNILERFSAQQFPDLHSELNLSSLELGDSALYFCASSVDAGLAGEETQYFGPGTRLLVL.

This chain connects TRBV25-1 to TRBJ2-7; D unclear. CDR1 and CDR2 from the germline V gene are MGHDK and SYGVNS. The length of the CDR3 is 14 residues. V lost 1 base and J 2 bases, leaving 9 bases between the germline ends. The CDR3 loop reads CASSEWQWAYEQYF. CDR3 bases: TGTGCCAGCAGTGAATGGCAGTGGGCCTACGAGCAGTACTTC.

The chain recombines TRBV30 with TRBJ2-3; D call uncertain. Per germline, CDR1 GTSNPN and CDR2 SVGIG (reference sequence). V lost 3 bases, J lost 5 bases, and 12 bases lay in between. CDR3 length equals 13 residues. The CDR3 sequence is CAWRRSPVDTQYF. The CDR3 coding sequence is TGTGCCTGGAGGCGAAGCCCGGTAGATACGCAGTATTTT.

As DNA, the CDR3 is TGTGCCAGCAGGCCGCGGGCTCCGGGTGAGCAGTTCTTC. As protein: CASRPRAPGEQFF. This chain joins TRBV12-3 or TRBV12-4 and TRBJ2-1; weak D call: TRBD2 (5 bases). The CDR3 is 13 residues long. V lost 6 bases and J lost 9, with 15 bases in between.

As regards this clone: Other nucleotide sequences from this sample produce the same CDR3. V usage is TRBV11-3 and J usage is TRBJ1-1; no reliable D call. Germline V gene data show CDR1 as SGHNT and CDR2 as YENEEA. The CDR3 has 13 amino acids. V was cut by 1 base and J by 1 base, with 4 bases left in between. CDR3 coding DNA: TGTGCCAGCAGCTTAGGAGGGAACACTGAAGCTTTCTTT. Translating gives CASSLGGNTEAFF. The full variable domain, with the rest looked up from reference TRBV11-3 and TRBJ1-1, is EAGVVQSPRYKIIEKKQPVAFWCNPISGHNTLYWYLQNLGQGPELLIRYENEEAVDDSQLPKDRFSAERLKGVDSTLKIQPAELGDSAVYLCASSLGGNTEAFFGQGTRLTVV.

This rearrangement joins TRBV11-2 to TRBJ1-3, with 7 bases aligning to TRBD1. This CDR3 comprises 14 residues. Per the germline V gene, CDR1 is SGHAT and CDR2 is FQNNGV. The trim removed 3 bases at V and 4 bases at J, leaving 3 bases unmatched. The CDR3 loop is CASSLPTGGNTIYF. In DNA form, the CDR3 reads TGTGCCAGCAGCTTGCCGACAGGGGGAAACACCATATATTTT.

The chain's CDR3 is CASLRQGTTGELFF. The CDR3 region has the DNA TGTGCCAGCCTGAGGCAGGGAACCACCGGGGAGCTGTTTTTT. J is TRBJ2-2 and V is TRBV6-5; TRBD1 might be the D (5 bases). Germline CDR1 and CDR2: MNHEY and SVGAGI. This CDR3 is 14 amino acids long. Trimming removed 8 bases from V and 4 bases from J, with 14 bases in between.

The rearrangement joins TRBV10-2 to TRBJ2-1; perhaps TRBD1 as D (6 bases). The V gene lost 6 bases and the J gene lost 0 bases, with 15 bases spanning the gap. This CDR3 has 16 residues. CDR1 and CDR2 (germline): WSHSY, SAAADI. This CDR3 reads CASSYSRGSSYNEQFF. Here the CDR3 DNA reads TGCGCCAGCAGCTACTCGAGGGGGAGCTCCTACAATGAGCAGTTCTTC.

The chain carries TRBV3-1 (or the pseudogene TRBV3-2) and TRBJ2-7; 10 nucleotides match TRBD2. The CDR3 length is 17 residues. CDR1 is LGHDT, CDR2 YNNKEL, per germline (reference sequence). After removal of 0 bases from V and 4 bases from J, the junction contained 9 bases not matched to a gene. As DNA, the CDR3 is TGTGCCAGCAGCCAAGATAGTTGGGCTAGCGGGAGTTACGAGCAGTACTTC. It encodes CASSQDSWASGSYEQYF.

This chain joins TRBV30 and TRBJ2-1; D perhaps matches TRBD2 (6 bases). The ends were cut back, 0 bases at V and 3 bases at J, with 12 bases in the middle. The CDR3 extends over 15 amino acids. Germline CDR1 and CDR2: GTSNPN and SVGIG (reference sequence). The CDR3: CAWSVLGTHYNEQFF. The CDR3 DNA follows: TGTGCCTGGAGTGTACTGGGGACTCACTACAATGAGCAGTTCTTC. The full variable domain, in which reference TRBV30 and TRBJ2-1 provide the parts outside the CDR3, is SQTIHQWPATLVQPVGSPLSLECTVEGTSNPNLYWYRQAAGRGLQLLFYSVGIGQISSEVPQNLSASRPQDRQFILSSKKLLLSDSGFYLCAWSVLGTHYNEQFFGPGTRLTVL.

The V gene is TRBV5-5, the J gene TRBJ1-4; D call uncertain. The CDR3 totals 15 residues. The germline V gene encodes CDR1 SGHKS and CDR2 YYEKEE (reference sequence). The V gene lost 5 bases and the J gene lost 0 bases, with 11 bases spanning the gap. As DNA, the CDR3 is TGTGCCAGCAGACCTCGGACGGCAACTAATGAAAAACTGTTTTTT. It yields the protein CASRPRTATNEKLFF.

V is TRBV5-4 and J is TRBJ1-2, with unresolved D. This CDR3 has 15 residues. CDR1 SGHNT and CDR2 YYREEE come from the germline V gene (reference sequence). V shed 1 base and J shed 3 bases, with 13 bases lying between them. The CDR3 DNA sequence: TGTGCCAGCAGCTTGAGAGGGCTTGAGGACTATGGCTACACCTTC. It translates to CASSLRGLEDYGYTF.

The V call is TRBV6-1, the J call TRBJ2-1; possible D gene TRBD2, 5 bases. The CDR3 loop spans 12 amino acids. Trimming removed 1 base from V and 8 bases from J, with 6 bases in between. Looked up from germline, CDR1 is MNHNS and CDR2 is SASEGT. CDR3 sequence (DNA): TGTGCCAGCAGTGAAGGGAGGTATGAGCAGTTCTTC. Residues: CASSEGRYEQFF.

This clone has only a few counts. The V and J genes are TRBV12-5 and TRBJ1-5; D possibly corresponds to TRBD1 (6 bases). V shed 7 bases and J shed 0 bases, with 16 bases lying between them. Germline CDR1 reads LGHNT; CDR2 reads FRNRAP. The CDR3 is 16 amino acids. The CDR3 spells CASALPLGASNQPQHF. The DNA of the CDR3 is TGTGCTAGTGCCCTCCCGTTGGGGGCTAGCAATCAGCCCCAGCATTTT. Filled out from reference TRBV12-5 and TRBJ1-5, the complete variable domain reads DARVTQTPRHKVTEMGQEVTMRCQPILGHNTVFWYRQTMMQGLELLAYFRNRAPLDDSGMPKDRFSAEMPDATLATLKIQPSEPRDSAVYFCASALPLGASNQPQHFGDGTRLSIL.

The rearrangement links TRBV4-2 to TRBJ1-1; D is uncertain. Germline values: CDR1 LGHNA, CDR2 YNFKEQ. The CDR3 has 14 amino acids. V was clipped by 0 bases and J by 10 bases, with 15 bases between them. CDR3 region: CASSQDRTSAGAFF. The CDR3 nucleotides read TGTGCCAGCAGCCAAGATCGAACCTCCGCGGGAGCTTTCTTT.

V gene TRBV5-1 combines with J gene TRBJ1-1; 9 nucleotides agree with TRBD1. With 3 bases clipped from V and 4 bases from J, the junction kept 10 bases outside the gene matches. CDR3 length equals 16 residues. CDR1 and CDR2 from the germline V gene are SGHRS and YFSETQ. CDR3 coding DNA: TGCGCCAGCAGCTCGGTGACGGGACAGGGAGGCACTGAAGCTTTCTTT. Translating gives CASSSVTGQGGTEAFF.

This CDR3 is CASSLDPGGVNGYTF. The CDR3 coding sequence is TGCGCCAGCAGCTTGGACCCAGGGGGCGTGAATGGCTACACCTTC. The chain is built from TRBV5-1 and TRBJ1-2; 8 bases match TRBD1. There are 15 residues in the CDR3. Germline CDR1 SGHRS, CDR2 YFSETQ. Trimming removed 0 bases from V and 6 bases from J; junction bases left unmatched: 7.

The J gene is TRBJ2-4, the V gene TRBV11-2; maybe TRBD2 (6 bases). This CDR3 has 17 residues. V shed 1 base and J shed 0 bases, with 13 bases lying between them. The germline V gene encodes CDR1 SGHAT and CDR2 FQNNGV. The CDR3 DNA reads TGTGCCAGCAGCTTAGTCGGCGGGAAGGGAGCCAAAAACATTCAGTACTTC. Its translation is CASSLVGGKGAKNIQYF.

This chain links TRBV9 with TRBJ2-5; tentatively, D is TRBD1 or TRBD2 (5 bases each). V dropped 1 base and J dropped 5 bases, with 9 bases sitting between them. The CDR3 covers 13 residues. CDR1 is SGDLS and CDR2 is YYNGEE in the germline V gene. In nucleotides, the CDR3 is TGTGCCAGCAGCGTAACGGGACGGGAGACCCAGTACTTC. Translation gives CASSVTGRETQYF.

The chain has TRBV4-1 and TRBJ1-3; D possibly corresponds to TRBD1 (5 bases). Trimming took off 0 bases at V and 4 bases at J, with 13 bases between the two ends. This CDR3 region has 16 residues. Germline V gene data show CDR1 as MGHRA and CDR2 as YSYEKL. CDR3 in amino acids: CASSQDATTAGNTIYF. As DNA, the CDR3 is TGCGCCAGCAGCCAAGACGCCACGACAGCAGGAAACACCATATATTTT.